One T cell receptor (beta chain) is described in this entry. As processed by the authors: Using reference gene primer amplification, nucleated cell counts were estimated. Generated by immunoSEQ multiplex PCR, the TCRdb table keeps only in-frame clones and is missing some. Clone size and V and J calls were adopted from that table, with D and trimming inferred from the DNA. The sample comprises 120,000 to 150,000 clones, around 81% of which are singletons, and 5% rests with the top ten. The source of the sample is a study of blood T cell repertoires in COVID-19. About the research overall: From the United States, Italy and Spain came samples of acute and convalescent COVID-19. Sources were T cells, B-cell-depleted T cells, or PBMCs; the material itself was cDNA or gDNA.

V was clipped by 4 bases and J by 4 bases; unmatched bases: 7. The CDR3 is 15 residues long. CDR1 and CDR2 from the germline V gene are MNHEY and SMNVEV (reference sequence). Sequenced input: peripheral blood. The origin of this receptor is a woman aged 45-60 years with acute or convalescent COVID-19. The chain links TRBV27 to TRBJ2-7, with TRBD2 matching over 10 bases. CDR3 nucleotide sequence: TGTGCCAGCAGTTCCCAGACTAGCGGGTTTTACGAGCAGTACTTC. This codes for CASSSQTSGFYEQYF.